This record looks at one T cell receptor (beta chain) sequence and its context. The CDR3 is 15 amino acids. Germline CDR1 and CDR2: SGHNT and YYREEE (reference sequence). Trimming cost V 0 bases and J 0 bases, with 7 bases left between them. This sample was included in a study of blood T cell repertoires in COVID-19. Study at large: Acute-phase and convalescent COVID-19 samples originated in the United States, Italy and Spain. T cells, B-cell-depleted T cells, or PBMCs provided the cDNA or gDNA that served as material.

Authors' analysis steps: Using reference gene primer amplification, nucleated cell counts were estimated. Assay: immunoSEQ multiplex PCR; the TCRdb copy retains only in-frame clones and omits some. That table supplies the V and J calls and clone size; D and trimming were determined from the DNA. The sample contains some 270,000 clones, around 85% of which appear only once. Followed longitudinally, the Seattle patients had been enrolled during active infection. This TCR was sampled from a human donor with COVID-19, enrolled during active disease. The donor label of this sample is uncertain. The chain links TRBV5-4 to TRBJ2-1, with TRBD1 as a possible D gene (5 bases). The sequenced sample was peripheral blood. The CDR3 coding sequence is TGTGCCAGCAGCTTGGGGACACCCTCCTACAATGAGCAGTTCTTC. It encodes CASSLGTPSYNEQFF.